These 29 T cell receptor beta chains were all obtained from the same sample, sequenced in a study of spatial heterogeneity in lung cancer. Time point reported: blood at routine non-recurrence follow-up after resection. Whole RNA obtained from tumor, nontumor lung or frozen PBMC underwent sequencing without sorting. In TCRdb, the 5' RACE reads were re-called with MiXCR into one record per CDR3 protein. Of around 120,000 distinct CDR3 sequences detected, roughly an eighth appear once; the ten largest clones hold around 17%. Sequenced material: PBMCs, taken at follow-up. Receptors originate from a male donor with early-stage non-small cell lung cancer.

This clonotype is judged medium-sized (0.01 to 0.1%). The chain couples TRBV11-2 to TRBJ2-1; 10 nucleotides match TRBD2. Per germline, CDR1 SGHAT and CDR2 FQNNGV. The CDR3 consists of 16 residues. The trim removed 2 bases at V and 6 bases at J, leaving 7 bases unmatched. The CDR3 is CASSLTGLAERNEQFF. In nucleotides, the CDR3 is TGTGCCAGCAGCTTAACCGGACTAGCGGAGCGCAATGAGCAGTTCTTC.

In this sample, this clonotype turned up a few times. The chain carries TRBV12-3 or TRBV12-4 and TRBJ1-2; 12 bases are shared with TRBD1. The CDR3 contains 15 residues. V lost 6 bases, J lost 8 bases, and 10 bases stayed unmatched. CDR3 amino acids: CASSKPGQGASGYTF. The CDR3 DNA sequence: TGTGCCAGCAGCAAGCCGGGACAGGGGGCGAGCGGCTACACCTTC.

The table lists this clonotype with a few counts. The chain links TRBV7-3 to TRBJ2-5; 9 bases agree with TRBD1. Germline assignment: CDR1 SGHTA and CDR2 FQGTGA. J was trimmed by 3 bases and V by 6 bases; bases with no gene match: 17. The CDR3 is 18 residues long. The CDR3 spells CASRGQYYRDRAKETQYF. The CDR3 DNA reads TGTGCCAGCAGAGGTCAATATTACCGGGACAGGGCTAAAGAGACCCAGTACTTC.

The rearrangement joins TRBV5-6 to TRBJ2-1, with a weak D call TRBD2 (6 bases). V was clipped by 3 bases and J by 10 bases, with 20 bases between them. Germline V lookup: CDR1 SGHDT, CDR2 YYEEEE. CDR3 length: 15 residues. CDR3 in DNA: TGTGCCAGCAGCTACCCTCGGCGGGGACTTGGGGAGCAGTTCTTC. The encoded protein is CASSYPRRGLGEQFF.

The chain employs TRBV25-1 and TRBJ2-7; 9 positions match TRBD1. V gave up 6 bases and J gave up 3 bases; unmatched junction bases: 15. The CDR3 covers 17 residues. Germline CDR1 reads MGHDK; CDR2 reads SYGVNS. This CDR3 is CASSGATGGPSFYEQYF. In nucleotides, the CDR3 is TGTGCCAGCAGCGGGGCCACAGGGGGCCCCTCTTTCTACGAGCAGTACTTC.

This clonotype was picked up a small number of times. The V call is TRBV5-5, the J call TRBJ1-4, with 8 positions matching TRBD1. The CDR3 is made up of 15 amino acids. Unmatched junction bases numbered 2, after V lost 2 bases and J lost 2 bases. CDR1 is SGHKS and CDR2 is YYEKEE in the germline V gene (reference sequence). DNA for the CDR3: TGTGCCAGCAGCTTCACAGGGGGGACTAATGAAAAACTGTTTTTT. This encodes CASSFTGGTNEKLFF.

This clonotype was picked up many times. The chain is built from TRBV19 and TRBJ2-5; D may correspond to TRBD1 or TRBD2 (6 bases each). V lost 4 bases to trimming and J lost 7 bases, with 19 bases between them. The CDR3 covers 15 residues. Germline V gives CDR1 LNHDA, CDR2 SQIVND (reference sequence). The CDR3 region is CASSNTDRIGGTQYF. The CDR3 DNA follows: TGTGCCAGTAGTAACACGGACAGAATCGGGGGGACCCAGTACTTC.

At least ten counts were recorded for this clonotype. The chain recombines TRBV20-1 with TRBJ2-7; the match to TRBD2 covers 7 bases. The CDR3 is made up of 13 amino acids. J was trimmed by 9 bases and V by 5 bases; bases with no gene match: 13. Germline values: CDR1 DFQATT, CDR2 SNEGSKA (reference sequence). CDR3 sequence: CSAPLGGGVGQYF. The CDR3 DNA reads TGCAGTGCTCCCCTGGGCGGGGGTGTAGGGCAGTACTTC.

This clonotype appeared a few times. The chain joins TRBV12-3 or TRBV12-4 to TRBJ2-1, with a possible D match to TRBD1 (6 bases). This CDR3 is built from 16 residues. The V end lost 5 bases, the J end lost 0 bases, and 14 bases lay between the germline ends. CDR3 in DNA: TGTGCCAGCAGTCCTCCGGGACAAATCTCCTACAATGAGCAGTTCTTC. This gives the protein CASSPPGQISYNEQFF.

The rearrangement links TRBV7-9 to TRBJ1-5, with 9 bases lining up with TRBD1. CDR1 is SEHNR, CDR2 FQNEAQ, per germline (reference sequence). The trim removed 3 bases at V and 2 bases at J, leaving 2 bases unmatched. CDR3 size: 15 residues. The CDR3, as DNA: TGTGCCAGCAGCTTGACAGGGGGAGGCAATCAGCCCCAGCATTTT. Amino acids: CASSLTGGGNQPQHF.

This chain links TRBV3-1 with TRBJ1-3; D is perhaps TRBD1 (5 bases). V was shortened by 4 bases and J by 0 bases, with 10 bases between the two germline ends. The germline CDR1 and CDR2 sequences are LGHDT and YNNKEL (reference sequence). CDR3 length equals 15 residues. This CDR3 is CASSPIGGSGNTIYF. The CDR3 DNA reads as TGTGCCAGCAGCCCTATTGGGGGCTCTGGAAACACCATATATTTT.

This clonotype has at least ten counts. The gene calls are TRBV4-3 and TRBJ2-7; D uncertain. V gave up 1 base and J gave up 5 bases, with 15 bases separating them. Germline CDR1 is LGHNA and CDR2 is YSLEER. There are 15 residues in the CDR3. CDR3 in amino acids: CASSQGYLQDDEQYF. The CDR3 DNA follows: TGCGCCAGCAGCCAAGGATACCTACAAGACGACGAGCAGTACTTC.

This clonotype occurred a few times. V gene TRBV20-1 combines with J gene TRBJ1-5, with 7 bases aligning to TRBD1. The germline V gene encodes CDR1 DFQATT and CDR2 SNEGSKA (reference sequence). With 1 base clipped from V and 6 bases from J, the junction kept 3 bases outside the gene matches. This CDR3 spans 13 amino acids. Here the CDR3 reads CSARGGGGQPQHF. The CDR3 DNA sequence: TGCAGTGCTAGAGGAGGGGGCGGTCAGCCCCAGCATTTT.

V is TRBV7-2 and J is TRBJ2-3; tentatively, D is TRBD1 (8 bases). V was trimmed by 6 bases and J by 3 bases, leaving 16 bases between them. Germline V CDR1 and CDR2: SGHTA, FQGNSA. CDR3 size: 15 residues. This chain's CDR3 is CASSYRGGETDTQYF. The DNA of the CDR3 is TGTGCCAGCAGTTACAGGGGGGGTGAGACAGATACGCAGTATTTT.

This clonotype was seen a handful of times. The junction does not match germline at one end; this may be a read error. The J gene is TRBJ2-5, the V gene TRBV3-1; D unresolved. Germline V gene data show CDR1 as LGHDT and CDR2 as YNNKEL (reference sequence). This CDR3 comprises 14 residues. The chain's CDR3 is CTSSQEGSRETQYF. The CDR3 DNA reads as TGTACCAGCAGCCAAGAAGGCTCGCGAGAGACCCAGTACTTC.

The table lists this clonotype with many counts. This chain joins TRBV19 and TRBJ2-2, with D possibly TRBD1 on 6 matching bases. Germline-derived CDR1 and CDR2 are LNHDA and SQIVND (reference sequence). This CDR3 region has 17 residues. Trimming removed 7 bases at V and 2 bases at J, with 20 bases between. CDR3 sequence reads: CASTDTGTPPNTGELFF. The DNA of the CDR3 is TGTGCCAGTACCGATACCGGGACACCTCCTAACACCGGGGAGCTGTTTTTT.

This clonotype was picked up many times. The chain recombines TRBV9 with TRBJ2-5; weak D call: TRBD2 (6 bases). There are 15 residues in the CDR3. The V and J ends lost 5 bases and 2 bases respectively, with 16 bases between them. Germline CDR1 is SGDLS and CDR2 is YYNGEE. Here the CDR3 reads CASRAGAGPQETQYF. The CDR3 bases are TGTGCCAGCAGGGCCGGAGCGGGTCCTCAAGAGACCCAGTACTTC.

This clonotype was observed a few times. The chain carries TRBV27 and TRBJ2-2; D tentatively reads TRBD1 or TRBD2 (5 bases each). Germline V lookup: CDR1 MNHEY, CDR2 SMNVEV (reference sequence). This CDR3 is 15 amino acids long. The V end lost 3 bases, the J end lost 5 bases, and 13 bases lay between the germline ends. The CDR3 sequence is CASSFRDLATGELFF. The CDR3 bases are TGTGCCAGCAGTTTCCGGGACCTTGCGACCGGGGAGCTGTTTTTT.

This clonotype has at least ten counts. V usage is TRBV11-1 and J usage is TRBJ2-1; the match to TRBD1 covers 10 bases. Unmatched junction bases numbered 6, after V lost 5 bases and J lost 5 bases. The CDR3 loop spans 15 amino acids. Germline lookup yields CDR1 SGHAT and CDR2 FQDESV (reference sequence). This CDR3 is CASSREGQGNNEQFF. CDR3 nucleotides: TGTGCCAGCAGCAGAGAGGGACAGGGGAACAATGAGCAGTTCTTC.

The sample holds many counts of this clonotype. CDR3 sequence reads: CASSQEASGGPDEQYF. In nucleotides, the CDR3 is TGTGCCAGCAGCCAAGAGGCTAGCGGGGGGCCAGACGAGCAGTACTTC. The genes are TRBV4-2 and TRBJ2-7; 11 bases are a match to TRBD2. The CDR3 totals 16 residues. Per the germline V gene, CDR1 is LGHNA and CDR2 is YNFKEQ. Germline trimming cut 0 bases from V and 5 bases from J; bases unmatched to any gene: 6.

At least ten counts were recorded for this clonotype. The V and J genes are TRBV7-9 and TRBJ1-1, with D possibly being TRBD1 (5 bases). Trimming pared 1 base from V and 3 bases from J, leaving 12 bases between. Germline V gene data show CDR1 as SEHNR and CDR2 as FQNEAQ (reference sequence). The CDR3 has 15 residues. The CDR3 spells CASSLVGQGHTEAFF. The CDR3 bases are TGTGCCAGCAGCTTAGTTGGGCAGGGACACACTGAAGCTTTCTTT.

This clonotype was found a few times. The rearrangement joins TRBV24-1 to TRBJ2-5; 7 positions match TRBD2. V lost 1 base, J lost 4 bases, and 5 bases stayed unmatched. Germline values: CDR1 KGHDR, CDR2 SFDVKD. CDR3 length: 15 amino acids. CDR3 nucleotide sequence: TGTGCCACCAGTGATTTTACGGGGGGAGGAGAGACCCAGTACTTC. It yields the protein CATSDFTGGGETQYF.

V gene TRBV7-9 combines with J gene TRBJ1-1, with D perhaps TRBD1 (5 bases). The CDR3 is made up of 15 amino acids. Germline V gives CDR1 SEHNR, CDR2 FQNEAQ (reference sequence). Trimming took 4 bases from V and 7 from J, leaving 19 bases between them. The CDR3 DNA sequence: TGTGCCAGCAGCTATACCCCGGGGACCCCGGGTGAAGCTTTCTTT. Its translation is CASSYTPGTPGEAFF.

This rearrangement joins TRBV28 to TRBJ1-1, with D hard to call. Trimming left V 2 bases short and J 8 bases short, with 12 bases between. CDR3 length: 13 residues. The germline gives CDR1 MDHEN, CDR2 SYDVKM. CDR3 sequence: CASSLTTWAEAFF. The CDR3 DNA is TGTGCCAGCAGTTTAACTACTTGGGCAGAAGCTTTCTTT. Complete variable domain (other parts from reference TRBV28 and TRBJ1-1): DVKVTQSSRYLVKRTGEKVFLECVQDMDHENMFWYRQDPGLGLRLIYFSYDVKMKEKGDIPEGYSVSREKKERFSLILESASTNQTSMYLCASSLTTWAEAFFGQGTRLTVV.

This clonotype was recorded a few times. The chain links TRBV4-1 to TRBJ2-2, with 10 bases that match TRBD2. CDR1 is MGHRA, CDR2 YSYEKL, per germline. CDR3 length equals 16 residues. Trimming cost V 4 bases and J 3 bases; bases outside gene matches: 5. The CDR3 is CASSRIAGGDTGELFF. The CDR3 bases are TGCGCCAGCAGCCGTATAGCGGGGGGCGACACCGGGGAGCTGTTTTTT.

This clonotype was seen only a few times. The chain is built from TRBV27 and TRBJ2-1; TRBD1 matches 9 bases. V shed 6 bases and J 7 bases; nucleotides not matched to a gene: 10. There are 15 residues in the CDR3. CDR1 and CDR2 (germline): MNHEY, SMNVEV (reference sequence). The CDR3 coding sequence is TGTGCCAGCAGGGGACAGGGTAAGCGCCTTAATGAGCAGTTCTTC. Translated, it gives CASRGQGKRLNEQFF.

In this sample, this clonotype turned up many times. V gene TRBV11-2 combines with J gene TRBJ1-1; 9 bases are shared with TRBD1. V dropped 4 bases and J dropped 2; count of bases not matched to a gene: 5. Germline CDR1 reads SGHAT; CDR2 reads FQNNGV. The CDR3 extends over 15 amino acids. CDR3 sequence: CASSSTGQGNTEAFF. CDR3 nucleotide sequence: TGTGCCAGCAGCTCAACGGGACAGGGTAACACTGAAGCTTTCTTT.

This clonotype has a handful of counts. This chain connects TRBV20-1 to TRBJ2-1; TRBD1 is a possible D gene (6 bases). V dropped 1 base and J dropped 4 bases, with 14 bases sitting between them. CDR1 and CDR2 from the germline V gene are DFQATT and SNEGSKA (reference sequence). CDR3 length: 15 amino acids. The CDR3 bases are TGCAGTGCTAGAGCGCCAGGGGCCCTATACAATGAGCAGTTCTTC. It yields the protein CSARAPGALYNEQFF.

The CDR3 nucleotides are TGCAGCGACCAACCCCGGACAGGCTACGAGCAGTACTTC. Translation: CSDQPRTGYEQYF. The chain links TRBV29-1 to TRBJ2-7; TRBD1 matches 7 bases. The J segment lost 3 bases and the V segment lost 7 bases, leaving 9 bases of the junction unmatched. This CDR3 has 13 residues. In germline, CDR1 is SQVTM, CDR2 ANQGSEA.